A selection of T cell receptor beta chains follows, all from one sample in a study of Graves' ophthalmopathy and Graves' hyperthyroidism. TCRdb used MiXCR to reprocess the multiplex PCR reads, holding one entry per CDR3 protein. This table holds 350,000 or so distinct CDR3 sequences, roughly 15% found once. The sequenced sample was peripheral blood. The source is an adult man with Graves' ophthalmopathy. Both conserved end residues are part of each CDR3. The order of the fields is clone size, J gene, V gene, CDR3 protein. Clone size is stated in some rows and not others, as once, few, many or a class when expanded.

abundance: -
j_gene: TRBJ1-6
v_gene: TRBV25-1
CDR3aa: CASSDFQNNSPLHF

abundance: few
j_gene: TRBJ2-2
v_gene: TRBV12-3/TRBV12-4
CDR3aa: CASSRKLDTGELFF

abundance: many
j_gene: TRBJ2-6
v_gene: TRBV6-2/TRBV6-3
CDR3aa: CASSYTTSGSGANVLTF

abundance: few
j_gene: TRBJ2-7
v_gene: TRBV5-1
CDR3aa: CASSLAFRDYEQYF

abundance: -
j_gene: TRBJ2-3
v_gene: TRBV24-1
CDR3aa: CATSDASATDTQYF

abundance: many
j_gene: TRBJ1-1
v_gene: TRBV7-2
CDR3aa: CASSQSSGGGNTEAFF

abundance: -
j_gene: TRBJ2-5
v_gene: TRBV4-2
CDR3aa: CASSQDRHGPETQYF

abundance: many
j_gene: TRBJ2-2
v_gene: TRBV6-1
CDR3aa: CASSESGIGTGELFF

abundance: many
j_gene: TRBJ2-7
v_gene: TRBV15
CDR3aa: CATSAVGLSGRFSYEQYF

abundance: many
j_gene: TRBJ2-5
v_gene: TRBV4-1
CDR3aa: CASSQTELQETQYF

abundance: many
j_gene: TRBJ2-5
v_gene: TRBV7-9
CDR3aa: CASSLQDYQETQYF